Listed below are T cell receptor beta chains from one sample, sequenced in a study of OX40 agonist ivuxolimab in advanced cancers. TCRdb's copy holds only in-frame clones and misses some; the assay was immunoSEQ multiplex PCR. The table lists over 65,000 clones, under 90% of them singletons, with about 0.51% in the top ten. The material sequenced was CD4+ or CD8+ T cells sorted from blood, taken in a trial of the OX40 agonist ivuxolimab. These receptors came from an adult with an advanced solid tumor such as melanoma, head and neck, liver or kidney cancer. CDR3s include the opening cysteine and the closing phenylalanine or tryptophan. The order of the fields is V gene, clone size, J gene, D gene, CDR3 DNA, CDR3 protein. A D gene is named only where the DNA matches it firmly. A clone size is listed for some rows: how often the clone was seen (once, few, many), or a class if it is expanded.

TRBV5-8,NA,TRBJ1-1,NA,TGTGCCAGCAGCTTGGATCGGGGAAAGACTGAAGCTTTCTTT,CASSLDRGKTEAFF
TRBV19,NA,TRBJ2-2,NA,TGTGCCAGTAGTATGGGGGACATCCTTTCCGGGGAGCTGTTTTTT,CASSMGDILSGELFF
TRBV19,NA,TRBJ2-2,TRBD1,TGTGCCAGTGGCAGACAGGGGCCAGGGGCCGGGGAGCTGTTTTTT,CASGRQGPGAGELFF
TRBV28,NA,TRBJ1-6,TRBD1,TGTGCCAGCAGTCGGGGACAGGGAAATAATTCACCCCTCCACTTT,CASSRGQGNNSPLHF
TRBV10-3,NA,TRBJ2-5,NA,TGTGCCATCAGTGAAGGGACAAGAGAGACCCAGTACTTC,CAISEGTRETQYF
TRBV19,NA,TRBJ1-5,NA,TGTGCCAGTAGTATTGAAGTAAATAGCAATCAGCCCCAGCATTTT,CASSIEVNSNQPQHF
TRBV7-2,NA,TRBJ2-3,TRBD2,TGTGCCAGCAGCTCGGGACTAGCGGGAGTGTTCGATACGCAGTATTTT,CASSSGLAGVFDTQYF
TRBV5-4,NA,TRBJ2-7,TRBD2,TGTGCCAGCAGCTTGGGTCGGGGGGTCCCCTACGAGCAGTACTTC,CASSLGRGVPYEQYF
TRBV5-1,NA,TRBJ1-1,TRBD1,TGCGCCAGCAGCTGGGCAGGGGGCATGGGAACTGAAGCTTTCTTT,CASSWAGGMGTEAFF
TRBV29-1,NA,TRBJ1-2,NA,TGCAGCGTCCCCTTTGGATCTGGGAGAATTCACTATGGCTACACCTTC,CSVPFGSGRIHYGYTF
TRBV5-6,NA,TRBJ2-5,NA,TGTGCCAGCAGCTTTGGGGACCAAGAGACCCAGTACTTC,CASSFGDQETQYF
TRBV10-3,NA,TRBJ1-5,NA,TGTGCCATCGGCGACGCGTTCCCTGGTGGCAATCAGCCCCAGCATTTT,CAIGDAFPGGNQPQHF
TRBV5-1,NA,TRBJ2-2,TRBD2,TGCGCCAGCAGCCCCGGACTAGCCGCATTTGGCACCGGGGAGCTGTTTTTT,CASSPGLAAFGTGELFF
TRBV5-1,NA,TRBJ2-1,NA,TGCGCCAGCAGCTTGGAAGGTTCCAGGGCGGTGATGGAGCAGTTCTTC,CASSLEGSRAVMEQFF
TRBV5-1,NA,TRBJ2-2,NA,TGCGCCAGCAGCTCGGGACAGCCTAGCGGACGTTGGGGCGGGGAGCTGTTTTTT,CASSSGQPSGRWGGELFF
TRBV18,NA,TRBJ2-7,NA,TGTGCCAGCTCACCCCTCTACGAGCAGTACTTC,CASSPLYEQYF
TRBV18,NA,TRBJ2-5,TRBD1,TGTGCCAGCTCACCACGGGGACAGAAAGAGACCCAGTACTTC,CASSPRGQKETQYF
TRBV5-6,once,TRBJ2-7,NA,TGTGCCAGCAGCTTTTCTGGGGGCTCCGACGAGCAGTACTTC,CASSFSGGSDEQYF